The 29 T cell receptor beta chains listed next were all sequenced from one sample in a study of blood T cell repertoires in COVID-19. Sequenced by immunoSEQ multiplex PCR; TCRdb stores in-frame clones only, minus some. Here the sample spans about 260,000 clones, 86% being singletons. Sample: PBMCs or T cells enriched from blood (not recorded which). The source of these receptors is a woman between 45 and 65 years old who had recovered from COVID-19.

The chain combines TRBV6-5 with TRBJ2-1, with 10 bases matching TRBD2. V was pared by 4 bases and J by 2 bases, with 5 bases of the junction left unmatched. The CDR3 loop spans 16 amino acids. Per germline, CDR1 MNHEY and CDR2 SVGAGI. CDR3 amino acids: CASSSFSGGAYNEQFF. The CDR3 DNA follows: TGTGCCAGCAGTTCCTTCAGCGGGGGGGCCTACAATGAGCAGTTCTTC.

The chain links TRBV25-1 to TRBJ2-2, with TRBD1 matching over 8 bases. The CDR3 consists of 16 residues. The J segment lost 5 bases and the V segment lost 3 bases, leaving 8 bases of the junction unmatched. Germline CDR1 and CDR2: MGHDK and SYGVNS. CDR3 amino acids: CASSDDRQGRTGELFF. The CDR3, as DNA: TGTGCCAGCAGTGACGATAGACAGGGGAGGACCGGGGAGCTGTTTTTT.

This chain connects TRBV29-1 to TRBJ1-1; D is uncertain. The CDR3 is 12 residues long. In germline, CDR1 is SQVTM, CDR2 ANQGSEA. Trimming left V 7 bases short and J 6 bases short, with 15 bases between. The CDR3 sequence: CSATSEVAEAFF. The CDR3 coding sequence is TGCAGCGCTACCTCAGAGGTCGCTGAAGCTTTCTTT.

The count of this clone is one. V and J are TRBV28 and TRBJ2-7, with 7 bases matching TRBD2. V was pared by 4 bases and J by 4 bases, with 16 bases of the junction left unmatched. Germline V gives CDR1 MDHEN, CDR2 SYDVKM. CDR3 length equals 17 residues. The CDR3 loop is CASSSPRSTSGRYEQYF. The CDR3 nucleotides read TGTGCCAGCAGTTCCCCCCGCTCGACCTCCGGGAGGTACGAGCAGTACTTC.

The chain combines TRBV4-3 with TRBJ2-7; 14 nucleotides line up with TRBD2. V trimming: 4 bases; J trimming: 0 bases; junction bases outside the gene matches: 8. Germline V CDR1 and CDR2: LGHNA, YSLEER. CDR3 size: 18 residues. The CDR3 loop is CASSPRTSGGLISYEQYF. The CDR3 DNA reads TGCGCCAGCAGCCCCCGGACTAGCGGGGGGCTAATCTCCTACGAGCAGTACTTC.

The chain uses TRBV4-1 and TRBJ1-2; D ambiguous. CDR1 MGHRA and CDR2 YSYEKL come from the germline V gene. V was cut by 1 base and J by 2 bases, with 14 bases left in between. The CDR3 sequence is 16 residues long. The CDR3 DNA follows: TGCGCCAGCAGCCAAGTTGGCAGGCCCGAAAACTATGGCTACACCTTC. It encodes CASSQVGRPENYGYTF.

The genes are TRBV6-5 and TRBJ1-1, with 9 bases that match TRBD1. This CDR3 contains 15 residues. The J segment lost 4 bases and the V segment lost 5 bases, leaving 8 bases of the junction unmatched. Germline V CDR1 and CDR2: MNHEY, SVGAGI. The CDR3, as DNA: TGTGCCAGCAGTAAGACAGGGGGAGTAGGCACTGAAGCTTTCTTT. Its protein is CASSKTGGVGTEAFF.

A few counts support this clone. This sequence joins TRBV12-5 and TRBJ2-5; tentative D call: TRBD1 (5 bases). Between the trimmed V and J ends, which lost 7 bases and 0 bases, there was a span of 15 bases. CDR3 length equals 15 residues. Germline V CDR1 and CDR2: LGHNT, FRNRAP. The CDR3 sequence is CASAAGILYQETQYF. DNA for the CDR3: TGTGCTAGTGCCGCAGGGATACTGTACCAAGAGACCCAGTACTTC.

To note about this clone: Other DNA sequences from this sample encode an identical CDR3 as well. V and J are TRBV6-5 and TRBJ1-1; no firm D call. The germline gives CDR1 MNHEY, CDR2 SVGAGI. The CDR3 has 14 residues. V was clipped by 3 bases and J by 1 base, with 9 bases between them. The chain's CDR3 is CASSYSRGNTEAFF. CDR3 in DNA: TGTGCCAGCAGTTATAGTCGGGGGAACACTGAAGCTTTCTTT.

The genes are TRBV18 and TRBJ2-2; 8 nucleotides match TRBD2. From germline, CDR1 is KGHSH and CDR2 LQKENI. V was pared by 0 bases and J by 1 base, with 1 base of the junction left unmatched. This CDR3 is built from 16 residues. DNA for the CDR3: TGTGCCAGCTCACCACCCCTAGCGGGGAACACCGGGGAGCTGTTTTTT. Protein product: CASSPPLAGNTGELFF.

V gene TRBV6-2 or TRBV6-3 combines with J gene TRBJ1-1; D not resolved. Trimming left V 5 bases short and J 3 bases short, with 22 bases between. Germline CDR1 MNHEY, CDR2 SVGEGT. The CDR3 covers 17 residues. The CDR3 loop reads CASSPPLVLGGHTEAFF. The CDR3 DNA is TGTGCCAGCAGTCCCCCCCTAGTCCTAGGAGGGCACACTGAAGCTTTCTTT.

To note about this clone: Other DNA sequences in this specimen translate into the identical CDR3. The chain is built from TRBV18 and TRBJ2-7, with D perhaps TRBD1 (5 bases). The CDR3 sequence is 14 residues long. Trimming removed 3 bases at V and 4 bases at J, with 13 bases between. From germline, CDR1 is KGHSH and CDR2 LQKENI. CDR3 loop: CASSPGRDSYEQYF. The CDR3 DNA follows: TGTGCCAGCTCACCGGGCAGGGATTCTTACGAGCAGTACTTC. Together with reference TRBV18 and TRBJ2-7, the CDR3 gives the full variable domain: NAGVMQNPRHLVRRRGQEARLRCSPMKGHSHVYWYRQLPEEGLKFMVYLQKENIIDESGMPKERFSAEFPKEGPSILRIQQVVRGDSAAYFCASSPGRDSYEQYFGPGTRLTVT.

The chain combines TRBV10-1 with TRBJ1-1, with TRBD1 matching over 9 bases. The CDR3 covers 17 residues. Germline values: CDR1 WNHNN, CDR2 SYGVQD (reference sequence). Trimming cost V 5 bases and J 3 bases; bases outside gene matches: 13. The DNA of the CDR3 is TGCGCCAGCAGTAAATTTGGGACAGGGCGAAGTTACACTGAAGCTTTCTTT. This sequence encodes CASSKFGTGRSYTEAFF.

J is TRBJ2-7 and V is TRBV18, with a tentative D call TRBD2 (6 bases). V lost 6 bases and J 1 base, leaving 19 bases between the germline ends. Germline CDR1 is KGHSH and CDR2 is LQKENI. The CDR3 has 16 residues. The CDR3 here is CASSPGSSQSSYEQYF. For the CDR3, the DNA is TGTGCCAGCTCCCCCGGGAGTAGCCAAAGTTCCTACGAGCAGTACTTC.

The genes are TRBV3-1 (or the pseudogene TRBV3-2) and TRBJ2-7; no firm D call. V lost 4 bases to trimming and J lost 3 bases, with 16 bases between them. CDR1 LGHDT and CDR2 YNNKEL come from the germline V gene (reference sequence). CDR3 length: 15 residues. The CDR3 region is CASSPGPGSNYEQYF. As DNA, the CDR3 is TGTGCCAGCAGCCCTGGGCCTGGTTCCAACTACGAGCAGTACTTC.

In this sample, this clone turned up once. Written as DNA, the CDR3 is TGTGCCAGCAGTCAGACTGAAGCTTTCTTT. Translation: CASSQTEAFF. J is TRBJ1-1 and V is TRBV12-3 or TRBV12-4, with D hard to call. The length of the CDR3 is 10 residues. Trimming pared 5 bases from V and 5 bases from J, leaving 3 bases between.

Only one count was recorded for this clone. The genes are TRBV5-1 and TRBJ2-3, with TRBD1 matching over 10 bases. Germline assignment: CDR1 SGHRS and CDR2 YFSETQ. V shed 4 bases and J 6 bases; nucleotides not matched to a gene: 8. The CDR3 extends over 15 amino acids. This CDR3 reads CASSPAGTGDDTQYF. CDR3 bases: TGCGCCAGCAGCCCAGCCGGGACAGGGGACGATACGCAGTATTTT.

This clone appeared a single time. The chain joins TRBV11-1 to TRBJ2-3; 8 bases are a match to TRBD2. V was pared by 4 bases and J by 4 bases, with 7 bases of the junction left unmatched. Germline-derived CDR1 and CDR2 are SGHAT and FQDESV (reference sequence). CDR3 length: 15 amino acids. In nucleotides, the CDR3 is TGTGCCAGCAGCTCACTAGCGGTAGTAGCAGATACGCAGTATTTT. As protein: CASSSLAVVADTQYF.

V and J are TRBV3-1 (or the pseudogene TRBV3-2) and TRBJ2-2; no definite D call. The CDR3 is 14 residues long. CDR1 is LGHDT, CDR2 YNNKEL, per germline (reference sequence). The V end lost 1 base, the J end lost 3 bases, and 6 bases lay between the germline ends. DNA of the CDR3: TGTGCCAGCAGCCAAGTTAAATACACCGGGGAGCTGTTTTTT. This gives the protein CASSQVKYTGELFF.

The chain is built from TRBV11-2 and TRBJ2-5, with 12 bases fitting TRBD1. This CDR3 region has 17 residues. The germline gives CDR1 SGHAT, CDR2 FQNNGV. After removal of 1 base from V and 5 bases from J, the junction contained 8 bases not matched to a gene. The CDR3 bases are TGTGCCAGCAGCTTAGTAAGGGGACAGGGGGCTTTGGAGACCCAGTACTTC. It yields the protein CASSLVRGQGALETQYF.

The chain joins TRBV7-9 to TRBJ2-2, with D maybe TRBD1 (5 bases). Trimming stripped 3 bases from V and 1 base from J, with 15 bases between. Germline CDR1 and CDR2: SEHNR and FQNEAQ (reference sequence). The CDR3 extends over 17 amino acids. In DNA, the CDR3 is TGTGCCAGCAGCTTGGGCCGAGCAGGGAAGAACACCGGGGAGCTGTTTTTT. Amino acid sequence: CASSLGRAGKNTGELFF.

The rearrangement links TRBV11-2 to TRBJ2-7; 10 positions agree with TRBD2. The CDR3 length is 16 residues. Trimming removed 0 bases from V and 3 bases from J; junction bases left unmatched: 5. Per the germline V gene, CDR1 is SGHAT and CDR2 is FQNNGV. CDR3 in amino acids: CASSLELASGGYEQYF. Here the CDR3 DNA reads TGTGCCAGCAGCTTAGAGCTCGCTAGCGGGGGCTACGAGCAGTACTTC.

This chain connects TRBV15 to TRBJ2-1; 7 bases map to TRBD2. The CDR3 has 14 residues. The trim removed 1 base at V and 7 bases at J, leaving 4 bases unmatched. Germline values: CDR1 LNHNV, CDR2 YYDKDF (reference sequence). CDR3 region: CATSRVSGRNEQFF. The CDR3 DNA sequence: TGTGCCACCAGCAGAGTCTCCGGGAGGAATGAGCAGTTCTTC.

The chain uses TRBV6-6 and TRBJ1-1, with a weak D call TRBD1 (6 bases). V lost 5 bases, J lost 0 bases, and 10 bases lay in between. CDR3 length: 14 residues. In germline, CDR1 is MNHNY, CDR2 SVGAGI (reference sequence). DNA for the CDR3: TGTGCCAGCAGTCCAGGGGTATTGAACACTGAAGCTTTCTTT. It yields the protein CASSPGVLNTEAFF.

The rearrangement uses TRBV24-1 and TRBJ2-1, with TRBD2 matching 12 bases. After removal of 3 bases from V and 8 bases from J, the junction contained 4 bases not matched to a gene. The CDR3 totals 15 residues. The germline gives CDR1 KGHDR, CDR2 SFDVKD. This chain's CDR3 is CATSDGLAGIYEQFF. The CDR3 DNA reads TGTGCCACCAGTGATGGACTAGCGGGAATCTATGAGCAGTTCTTC.

This clone was seen once. The chain recombines TRBV5-1 with TRBJ1-2, with D possibly TRBD1 on 5 matching bases. The CDR3 runs 14 residues. From germline, CDR1 is SGHRS and CDR2 YFSETQ. V was trimmed by 4 bases and J by 4 bases, leaving 14 bases between them. The CDR3 nucleotides read TGCGCCAGCAGCCTGGAAACAGGAATCTATGGCTACACCTTC. Amino acid sequence: CASSLETGIYGYTF.

The rearrangement joins TRBV5-1 to TRBJ2-2, with a possible D match to TRBD1 (6 bases). Germline V gives CDR1 SGHRS, CDR2 YFSETQ. The CDR3 is 16 residues long. Trimming took off 4 bases at V and 1 base at J, with 14 bases between the two ends. CDR3 in DNA: TGCGCCAGCAGCCCGCCGGGACAAAGGAACACCGGGGAGCTGTTTTTT. Its translation: CASSPPGQRNTGELFF.

The CDR3 sequence: CARSLVRASNQPQHF. The CDR3 coding sequence is TGTGCCAGAAGCTTGGTGCGCGCTAGCAATCAGCCCCAGCATTTT. This chain connects TRBV5-3 to TRBJ1-5; D remains ambiguous. TRBV5-3 is sorted into the ORF group, with uncertain function. V lost 0 bases, J lost 0 bases, and 7 bases lay in between. This CDR3 region has 15 residues.

The CDR3 bases are TGTGCCAGTATAAAAGCGGGGGGGAAAACCGGGGAGCTGTTTTTT. Translation gives CASIKAGGKTGELFF. V usage is TRBV19 and J usage is TRBJ2-2, with 10 bases that match TRBD2. Germline-derived CDR1 and CDR2 are LNHDA and SQIVND (reference sequence). The CDR3 contains 15 residues. J was trimmed by 5 bases and V by 7 bases; bases with no gene match: 7.